The 25 T cell receptor beta chains below all came from one sample that was sequenced in a study of CD8 T cells in Susac syndrome. An amount of RNA that ranged from roughly 0.5 to 1 ug was reverse transcribed with random hexamers. TCRdb analysed the immunoSEQ multiplex PCR reads with MiXCR anew, one entry per CDR3 protein. The sample holds a few hundred thousand distinct CDR3 sequences, about 82% seen once. Material: CD8+ T cells from PBMCs. These receptors all come from a human donor with multiple sclerosis.

CDR3 protein: CASSLEWLGGDGYTF. DNA for the CDR3: TGTGCCAGCAGCTTAGAATGGCTTGGGGGGGATGGCTACACCTTC. The gene calls are TRBV7-2 and TRBJ1-2; D might be TRBD1 (5 bases). Trimming stripped 1 base from V and 6 bases from J, with 15 bases between. This CDR3 comprises 15 residues. The germline CDR1 and CDR2 sequences are SGHTA and FQGNSA.

V gene TRBV20-1 combines with J gene TRBJ2-7; D gene unclear. This CDR3 contains 11 residues. Germline assignment: CDR1 DFQATT and CDR2 SNEGSKA (reference sequence). This chain's CDR3 is CTTDGSYEQYF. DNA of the CDR3: TGCACCACGGACGGGTCCTACGAGCAGTACTTC.

The gene calls are TRBV18 and TRBJ2-7; 11 positions match TRBD2. The CDR3 length is 15 residues. The germline CDR1 and CDR2 sequences are KGHSH and LQKENI. V shed 5 bases, J shed 3 bases, and the junction held 6 bases outside the gene matches. The CDR3 DNA is TGTGCCAGCTCAGCGACTAGCGGGAACGTCTACGAGCAGTACTTC. As protein: CASSATSGNVYEQYF.

J is TRBJ2-3 and V is TRBV7-9, with 11 bases identical to TRBD2. The V gene end was trimmed by 0 bases and the J gene end by 0 bases; junction bases not matched to a gene: 2. Germline CDR1 reads SEHNR; CDR2 reads FQNEAQ (reference sequence). The CDR3 is 17 residues long. CDR3 residues: CASSLAPSGRSTDTQYF. The DNA of the CDR3 is TGTGCCAGCAGCTTAGCTCCTAGCGGGAGGAGCACAGATACGCAGTATTTT.

J is TRBJ1-1 and V is TRBV6-2 or TRBV6-3, with D hard to call. Germline CDR1 MNHEY, CDR2 SVGEGT. This CDR3 is 15 amino acids long. The V and J ends lost 5 bases and 3 bases respectively, with 16 bases between them. As DNA, the CDR3 is TGTGCCAGCAGTGGCGGGGTCTCGGGATACACTGAAGCTTTCTTT. Its translation is CASSGGVSGYTEAFF.

The chain combines TRBV25-1 with TRBJ1-4, with a tentative D call TRBD1 (5 bases). Between the trimmed V and J ends, which lost 3 bases and 5 bases, there was a span of 19 bases. Germline CDR1 reads MGHDK; CDR2 reads SYGVNS. The CDR3 runs to 17 residues. As DNA, the CDR3 is TGTGCCAGCAGTGACCATGCGCCGGGACTCGGCAATGAAAAACTGTTTTTT. Translating it yields CASSDHAPGLGNEKLFF. Combining the CDR3 with reference TRBV25-1 and TRBJ1-4 gives the whole variable domain EADIYQTPRYLVIGTGKKITLECSQTMGHDKMYWYQQDPGMELHLIHYSYGVNSTEKGDLSSESTVSRIRTEHFPLTLESARPSHTSQYLCASSDHAPGLGNEKLFFGSGTQLSVL.

This rearrangement joins TRBV2 to TRBJ2-7; D is possibly TRBD1 or TRBD2 (7 bases each). V dropped 7 bases and J dropped 2 bases, with 15 bases sitting between them. The CDR3 has 14 amino acids. Germline CDR1 is SNHLY and CDR2 is FYNNEI. Written as DNA, the CDR3 is TGTGCCAGCATGGACAGCGGGACAGCCTACGAGCAGTACTTC. Protein sequence: CASMDSGTAYEQYF.

The chain joins TRBV13 to TRBJ2-1, with D possibly being TRBD1 (5 bases). CDR1 is PRHDT, CDR2 FYEKMQ, per germline (reference sequence). The CDR3 extends over 11 amino acids. The ends were cut back, 3 bases at V and 12 bases at J, with 9 bases in the middle. The CDR3 sequence: CASSLTEGQFF. The CDR3 coding sequence is TGTGCCAGCAGCTTGACAGAAGGGCAGTTCTTC.

The genes are TRBV7-9 and TRBJ2-1; the D call may be TRBD1 or TRBD2 (5 bases each). Germline V lookup: CDR1 SEHNR, CDR2 FQNEAQ (reference sequence). Between the trimmed V and J ends, which lost 1 base and 6 bases, there was a span of 19 bases. CDR3 length equals 17 residues. The CDR3 DNA reads as TGTGCCAGCAGCTTAGTAGGCGTTCGGGACCAACGCAATGAGCAGTTCTTC. Amino acids: CASSLVGVRDQRNEQFF.

The chain combines TRBV19 with TRBJ1-1, with 9 bases fitting TRBD1. There are 15 residues in the CDR3. Germline V gene data show CDR1 as LNHDA and CDR2 as SQIVND (reference sequence). The V gene end was trimmed by 7 bases and the J gene end by 1 base; junction bases not matched to a gene: 7. The CDR3 DNA sequence: TGTGCCAGTATCTACTCGACAGGGGGGAACACTGAAGCTTTCTTT. Encoded protein: CASIYSTGGNTEAFF. Combining the CDR3 with reference TRBV19 and TRBJ1-1 gives the whole variable domain DGGITQSPKYLFRKEGQNVTLSCEQNLNHDAMYWYRQDPGQGLRLIYYSQIVNDFQKGDIAEGYSVSREKKESFPLTVTSAQKNPTAFYLCASIYSTGGNTEAFFGQGTRLTVV.

The chain is built from TRBV12-3 or TRBV12-4 and TRBJ1-6, with a possible D match to TRBD1 (6 bases). V shed 5 bases and J shed 14 bases, with 7 bases lying between them. The CDR3 extends over 10 amino acids. CDR3 sequence (DNA): TGTGCCAGCAGTGGGACATCCCTCCACTTT. It yields the protein CASSGTSLHF.

The chain joins TRBV18 to TRBJ1-5, with D unclear. V was clipped by 5 bases and J by 6 bases, with 17 bases between them. The germline V gene has CDR1 KGHSH and CDR2 LQKENI. The CDR3 contains 15 residues. The CDR3 spells CASSENYGVSQPQHF. The CDR3 coding sequence is TGTGCCAGCTCAGAAAACTATGGGGTTAGTCAGCCCCAGCATTTT. Using reference TRBV18 and TRBJ1-5 for the parts outside the CDR3, the full variable domain is NAGVMQNPRHLVRRRGQEARLRCSPMKGHSHVYWYRQLPEEGLKFMVYLQKENIIDESGMPKERFSAEFPKEGPSILRIQQVVRGDSAAYFCASSENYGVSQPQHFGDGTRLSIL.

The chain recombines TRBV5-4 with TRBJ2-1, with a possible D match to TRBD1 (6 bases). Germline V lookup: CDR1 SGHNT, CDR2 YYREEE (reference sequence). The CDR3 is made up of 13 amino acids. With 4 bases removed from V and 10 bases from J, the gap between germline ends came to 15 bases. The chain's CDR3 is CASSGGPPEEQFF. For the CDR3, the DNA is TGTGCCAGCAGCGGGGGCCCTCCTGAGGAGCAGTTCTTC. The entire variable domain, with the rest obtained from reference TRBV5-4 and TRBJ2-1, is as follows: ETGVTQSPTHLIKTRGQQVTLRCSSQSGHNTVSWYQQALGQGPQFIFQYYREEENGRGNFPPRFSGLQFPNYSSELNVNALELDDSALYLCASSGGPPEEQFFGPGTRLTVL.

Of note for this clonotype: One junction end disagrees with the germline gene, perhaps due to a read error. V is TRBV7-9 and J is TRBJ2-1; 11 positions match TRBD2. This CDR3 spans 14 amino acids. Germline V gives CDR1 SEHNR, CDR2 FQNEAQ (reference sequence). Written as DNA, the CDR3 is TGTGCCAGCAGATTAGGACTAGCGGGCCATGAGCAGTTCTTC. Its translation: CASRLGLAGHEQFF. Full variable domain (rest looked up from reference TRBV7-9 and TRBJ2-1): DTGVSQNPRHKITKRGQNVTFRCDPISEHNRLYWYRQTLGQGPEFLTYFQNEAQLEKSRLLSDRFSAERPKGSFSTLEIQRTEQGDSAMYLCASRLGLAGHEQFFGPGTRLTVL.

The chain carries TRBV7-9 and TRBJ2-3; the D is unclear. Germline CDR1 SEHNR, CDR2 FQNEAQ (reference sequence). V lost 5 bases and J 1 base, leaving 10 bases between the germline ends. The CDR3 has 14 amino acids. CDR3 region: CASSPFRGTDTQYF. CDR3 sequence (DNA): TGTGCCAGCAGCCCGTTCCGGGGCACAGATACGCAGTATTTT.

The CDR3, as DNA: TGTGCCAGCAGGCCGGGGATGACCTACGAGCAGTACTTC. Protein sequence: CASRPGMTYEQYF. The J gene is TRBJ2-7, the V gene TRBV6-2 or TRBV6-3; weak D call: TRBD2 (5 bases). V gave up 6 bases and J gave up 2 bases, with 11 bases separating them. The V gene's germline CDR1 is MNHEY and CDR2 SVGEGT. The CDR3 is made up of 13 amino acids.

This clonotype was seen a handful of times. The chain links TRBV5-1 to TRBJ2-1; D is ambiguous. This CDR3 comprises 15 residues. In germline, CDR1 is SGHRS, CDR2 YFSETQ. V was cut by 1 base and J by 0 bases, with 8 bases left in between. The DNA for the CDR3 is TGCGCCAGCAGCTTGACCATAACCTCCTACAATGAGCAGTTCTTC. Translated, it gives CASSLTITSYNEQFF.

This clonotype was seen only once. This chain uses TRBV24-1 with TRBJ2-5; no reliable D call. The germline V and J ends were trimmed by 1 base and 4 bases, with 12 bases remaining between them. The CDR3 has 15 residues. CDR1 is KGHDR, CDR2 SFDVKD, per germline. CDR3 coding DNA: TGTGCCACCAGTGATTTCGGGCAGGCCCCAGAGACCCAGTACTTC. It translates to CATSDFGQAPETQYF.

This sequence joins TRBV6-5 and TRBJ2-3; possible D gene TRBD2, 5 bases. This CDR3 spans 15 amino acids. From germline, CDR1 is MNHEY and CDR2 SVGAGI. V was cut by 4 bases and J by 1 base, with 12 bases left in between. The CDR3 DNA sequence: TGTGCCAGCAGTTTGGACTTGCTTCGCACAGATACGCAGTATTTT. Its translation: CASSLDLLRTDTQYF.

V is TRBV27 and J is TRBJ2-7, with unresolved D. The CDR3 runs to 14 residues. The germline V and J ends were trimmed by 8 bases and 0 bases, with 14 bases remaining between them. CDR1 is MNHEY, CDR2 SMNVEV, per germline (reference sequence). CDR3 DNA sequence: TGTGCCAGCTCCCCCTTATCTAACTCCTACGAGCAGTACTTC. This encodes CASSPLSNSYEQYF.

This chain links TRBV20-1 with TRBJ2-7, with 12 nucleotides matching TRBD2. In germline, CDR1 is DFQATT, CDR2 SNEGSKA (reference sequence). V shed 0 bases, J shed 4 bases, and the junction held 1 base outside the gene matches. The CDR3 extends over 14 amino acids. CDR3 in DNA: TGCAGTGCTAGAGATCTAGCGGGAGGGTACGAGCAGTACTTC. Translation: CSARDLAGGYEQYF.

This chain connects TRBV20-1 to TRBJ1-2, with D tentatively TRBD1 (6 bases). V lost 6 bases, J lost 6 bases, and 11 bases lay in between. The CDR3 runs 11 residues. Germline lookup yields CDR1 DFQATT and CDR2 SNEGSKA (reference sequence). CDR3 sequence: CSALAGDGYTF. The CDR3 region has the DNA TGCAGTGCCCTTGCAGGGGATGGCTACACCTTC.

This clonotype came up a few times. V is TRBV4-1 and J is TRBJ2-7; 8 bases are shared with TRBD2. CDR3 size: 15 residues. Germline V CDR1 and CDR2: MGHRA, YSYEKL. The J segment lost 2 bases and the V segment lost 0 bases, leaving 3 bases of the junction unmatched. This CDR3 is CASSQDLRGAYEQYF. The CDR3 coding sequence is TGCGCCAGCAGCCAAGACCTGCGGGGGGCCTACGAGCAGTACTTC.

V is TRBV20-1 and J is TRBJ2-1; 10 bases are shared with TRBD1. The CDR3 extends over 15 amino acids. V trimming: 0 bases; J trimming: 2 bases; junction bases outside the gene matches: 1. Germline CDR1 DFQATT, CDR2 SNEGSKA (reference sequence). CDR3 in amino acids: CSAREGTGAYNEQFF. The DNA of the CDR3 is TGCAGTGCTAGAGAAGGGACAGGGGCCTACAATGAGCAGTTCTTC.

This clonotype showed up just once. The chain couples TRBV6-5 to TRBJ2-3; D gene unclear. CDR3 size: 13 residues. Germline CDR1 MNHEY, CDR2 SVGAGI. The germline V and J ends were trimmed by 6 bases and 1 base, with 8 bases remaining between them. CDR3 in amino acids: CASRSGRTDTQYF. The CDR3 region has the DNA TGTGCCAGCAGGTCCGGCCGCACAGATACGCAGTATTTT.